This T cell receptor (beta chain) originates from a study of spatial heterogeneity in lung cancer (dated by TCRdb to the late 2010s). Looking at the study overall: More beta-chain than alpha-chain transcripts were consistently detected, likely reflecting higher beta-chain transcript abundance. TCR transcript counts in tumor regions correlated strongly with a T cell transcriptional module score from matched bulk RNA-seq. In the raw uncorrected reads, each unique combination of TCR and UMI appeared on average more than ten times. The study quantitatively compared TCR alpha and beta repertoires across multiple tumor regions, matched nontumor lung and blood in non-small cell lung cancer. TCR repertoire features were related to nonsynonymous mutation counts determined by whole-exome sequencing of tumor tissue. At surgery, both alpha and beta chains were TCR-sequenced in 200 to 250 tumor regions, roughly 64 matched nontumor lung samples and some 60 PBMC samples.

What this sample's time point label stands for: sample taken at primary tumor resection. The donors were some 76 patients from the lung TRACERx cohort who had early-stage, untreated non-small cell lung cancer. Without any cell sorting, TCR sequencing was performed on whole RNA extracted either from tumor and nontumor lung tissue or from cryopreserved PBMC samples. Only patients for whom sufficient RNA was available from at least two tumor regions were selected for TCR sequencing. Before being selected, tumor and adjacent nontumor lung specimens were reviewed by a lung pathologist. What the study reported, not specific to this receptor: Confirming at a functional level the hypothesis that regional TCRs recognize regional mutations was considered to require additional single-cell paired TCR alpha and beta sequencing. TCR-seq coverage of tumor T cells was estimated to be only about 7% for alpha chains and about 13% for beta chains. Counts of ubiquitous and regional expanded TCRs correlated with counts of ubiquitous and regional nonsynonymous mutations, respectively. A correlation was observed between the number of expanded intratumoral alpha and beta TCRs and the tumor nonsynonymous mutation count.

Per the germline V gene, MGHDK is the CDR1 and SYGVNS is the CDR2. From the cysteine through the phenylalanine, the CDR3 covers 14 amino acids. The only DNA kept is the CDR3, 42 bases in frame from the first base. The trim is 5 bases for V and 3 bases for J, with a gap of 13 bases between the germline ends. Ten or more counts support this clonotype. Its cognate antigen has yet to be identified. No quality values exist for individual bases; no much larger clone is one base distant. Library preparation used 5' RACE. This sample was sequenced with a NextSeq 500. The TCR library protocol attached a unique molecular identifier to each TCR cDNA molecule to allow correction of PCR and sequencing errors. Regarding the original processing steps: TCR identification, UMI-based error correction and CDR3 extraction were performed with Decombinator tools. Expanded TCRs were defined as those above a frequency of 2 per 1,000, corresponding to the top 1% of the tumor frequency distribution. Expanded tumor TCRs statistically deemed absent (corrected P<0.05) from at least one tumor region were classed as regional, and all other expanded tumor TCRs were classed as ubiquitous. Rényi diversity was computed with the R vegan package after subsampling each repertoire 100 times to 5,000 TCRs. To build CDR3 similarity networks, amino acid triplet string-kernel similarity was used, and CDR3s were connected when their pairwise similarity was above 0.82. TCRdb cleaned the public reads at Q25 with fastp, built clones with MiXCR and kept in-frame beta chains. Each CDR3 protein gets just one entry, which takes the most common genes and DNA from the rows behind it. The V and J calls reflect TCRdb's pipeline rather than the authors' work. The sample table contains 5,000 to 5,500 distinct CDR3 sequences; only one count was recorded for roughly 7% of them. The top ten constitute roughly 44% of the sample.

The clonotype originates from a male donor with early-stage non-small cell lung cancer. This sample comprised lung tumor tissue, obtained at surgery. The chain employs TRBV25-1 and TRBJ1-1; no D segment can be confidently identified. The nucleotides are TGTGCCAGCAGTAATCATGGGAGGGACACTGAAGCTTTCTTT. It encodes CASSNHGRDTEAFF.